This T cell receptor (beta chain) derives from a study of patients and donors after allogeneic stem cell transplantation. MiXCR was run by TCRdb on the RT-PCR reads, yielding one entry per CDR3 protein. The repertoire holds some 21,000 distinct CDR3 sequences, 25% to 30% seen once, with nearly 50% in the top ten. CDR1 is LNHNV and CDR2 is YYDKDF in the germline V gene (reference sequence). The V end lost 5 bases, the J end lost 8 bases, and 11 bases lay between the germline ends. The CDR3 runs to 12 residues. The sequence came from a human donor who was either an allogeneic HSCT recipient or a stem cell or donor lymphocyte infusion donor (not recorded which). It is not recorded whose cells these are; they may come from a transplant donor. Material for sequencing was blood, either unsorted or a sorted T cell fraction (not recorded which). This sequence joins TRBV15 and TRBJ2-3; no clear D gene. CDR3: CATSRVATTQYF. The DNA for the CDR3 is TGTGCCACCAGCCGGGTTGCTACTACGCAGTATTTT.